The 21 T cell receptor beta chains in this list originate from one sample, sequenced in a study of T-cell reconstitution after alpha-beta-depleted transplantation in children. Preparation of the TCRbeta library was carried out with unique molecular identifiers. Each CDR3 protein is one row after TCRdb ran MiXCR on the PCR reads. This repertoire shows about 300,000 distinct CDR3 sequences, about 9.4% found once; its top ten account for roughly 7.1%. This specimen consisted of PBMCs, obtained before TCRalphabeta/CD19-depleted stem cell transplant. The receptors come from a boy in the first two years of life with acute myeloid leukemia, due to receive a stem cell transplant.

This clonotype has at least ten counts. The chain employs TRBV29-1 and TRBJ2-3; 8 bases are shared with TRBD2. V shed 6 bases, J shed 1 base, and the junction held 6 bases outside the gene matches. The CDR3 runs to 14 residues. Germline CDR1 SQVTM, CDR2 ANQGSEA. CDR3 amino acids: CSVIGAGGTDTQYF. CDR3 DNA sequence: TGCAGCGTCATAGGAGCGGGAGGCACAGATACGCAGTATTTT.

This clonotype was detected only a few times. The chain couples TRBV6-2 or TRBV6-3 to TRBJ2-3; TRBD1 or TRBD2 may be the D gene (7 bases each). The ends were cut back, 9 bases at V and 3 bases at J, with 19 bases in the middle. CDR1 is MNHEY and CDR2 is SVGEGT in the germline V gene. This CDR3 is built from 15 residues. CDR3 sequence (DNA): TGTGCCAGTCGGCGAGGCAGGGGGGGAACAGATACGCAGTATTTT. Its translation: CASRRGRGGTDTQYF.

This clonotype has a count of ten or more. V gene TRBV7-2 combines with J gene TRBJ2-7; no clear D. CDR3 length: 14 residues. The V end lost 5 bases, the J end lost 2 bases, and 13 bases lay between the germline ends. Germline CDR1 SGHTA, CDR2 FQGNSA. Written as DNA, the CDR3 is TGTGCCAGCAGCCCCCCTTCATGGGCCTACGAGCAGTACTTC. Translated: CASSPPSWAYEQYF.

The table lists this clonotype with a few counts. The chain joins TRBV7-8 to TRBJ2-1; no definite D call. The CDR3 has 16 amino acids. The germline CDR1 and CDR2 sequences are SGHVS and FQNEAQ. Trimming removed 4 bases from V and 0 bases from J, with 13 bases in between. The CDR3 spells CASSYLGASSYNEQFF. The CDR3 DNA is TGTGCCAGCAGCTATCTCGGCGCCAGCTCCTACAATGAGCAGTTCTTC.

With regard to this clonotype: A junction end diverges from the germline sequence, so it may reflect a read error. The rearrangement uses TRBV12-3 or TRBV12-4 and TRBJ2-5; D may match TRBD1 or TRBD2 (6 bases each). This CDR3 comprises 16 residues. The CDR3 nucleotides read TGTACCAGCAGAAAACAGGGCCGGGGAGGCAAAGAGACCCAGTACTTC. It translates to CTSRKQGRGGKETQYF.

This clonotype was found a few times. The gene calls are TRBV6-1 and TRBJ1-2, with D possibly TRBD1 on 6 matching bases. The CDR3 runs 16 residues. Trimming removed 7 bases at V and 4 bases at J, with 22 bases between. Germline V CDR1 and CDR2: MNHNS, SASEGT. This chain's CDR3 is CASTKGGAGAPYGYTF. CDR3 bases: TGTGCCAGCACTAAAGGAGGGGCAGGGGCCCCCTATGGCTACACCTTC.

This clonotype was observed at least ten times. The J gene is TRBJ2-7, the V gene TRBV7-3, with 9 bases that match TRBD2. Germline CDR1 and CDR2: SGHTA and FQGTGA. With V trimmed by 7 bases and J by 3 bases, 10 bases remained unmatched. The CDR3 totals 15 residues. The CDR3 loop reads CASTPGTSSYYEQYF. CDR3 DNA: TGTGCCAGCACCCCCGGGACTAGCTCTTACTACGAGCAGTACTTC.

This clonotype has ten or more counts. The rearrangement uses TRBV6-5 and TRBJ2-5, with a weak D call TRBD1 (6 bases). Looked up from germline, CDR1 is MNHEY and CDR2 is SVGAGI. The length of the CDR3 is 16 residues. With 0 bases removed from V and 7 bases from J, the gap between germline ends came to 18 bases. Here the CDR3 DNA reads TGTGCCAGCAGTTACTCCCCACAGGGAACGCCAAGGACCCAGTACTTC. Its protein product is CASSYSPQGTPRTQYF.

This clonotype appeared many times. This chain links TRBV29-1 with TRBJ2-5; TRBD1 matches 10 bases. The V gene end was trimmed by 0 bases and the J gene end by 7 bases; junction bases not matched to a gene: 8. Germline-derived CDR1 and CDR2 are SQVTM and ANQGSEA. The CDR3 length is 15 residues. CDR3 DNA sequence: TGCAGCGTTGAAGAAGCGGGGACAGGGGTGGGGACCCAGTACTTC. Amino acids: CSVEEAGTGVGTQYF.

This clonotype was observed many times. V and J are TRBV9 and TRBJ2-5; D call uncertain. CDR1 and CDR2 from the germline V gene are SGDLS and YYNGEE. V shed 0 bases and J shed 5 bases, with 8 bases lying between them. The CDR3 is made up of 13 amino acids. CDR3 amino acids: CASSVGSMETQYF. The CDR3 DNA is TGTGCCAGCAGCGTAGGGAGTATGGAGACCCAGTACTTC.

Ten or more counts support this clonotype. The chain combines TRBV5-1 with TRBJ2-7, with 11 nucleotides matching TRBD2. The germline CDR1 and CDR2 sequences are SGHRS and YFSETQ. CDR3 length equals 15 residues. V lost 5 bases and J lost 6; bases outside the gene matches: 10. The DNA of the CDR3 is TGCGCCAGCAGAGGAGGCCTAGCGGGAGGCGGCGAGCAGTACTTC. It yields the protein CASRGGLAGGGEQYF.

The J gene is TRBJ2-1, the V gene TRBV10-1; 13 nucleotides match TRBD2. V was pared by 3 bases and J by 3 bases, with 23 bases of the junction left unmatched. The CDR3 totals 23 residues. Germline assignment: CDR1 WNHNN and CDR2 SYGVQD (reference sequence). This CDR3 reads CASSDLGQGGELAGGPDYNEQFF. CDR3 DNA sequence: TGCGCCAGCAGTGATCTCGGACAGGGAGGGGAACTAGCGGGAGGGCCAGACTACAATGAGCAGTTCTTC.

This clonotype showed up many times. The rearrangement joins TRBV12-3 or TRBV12-4 to TRBJ2-5, with 7 bases identical to TRBD1. The CDR3 spans 15 residues. V lost 3 bases, J lost 2 bases, and 6 bases stayed unmatched. CDR3 bases: TGTGCCAGCAGTTTGGCCGGGACAGCACAAGAGACCCAGTACTTC. Its translation: CASSLAGTAQETQYF.

This clonotype was counted ten times or more. The chain couples TRBV4-3 to TRBJ2-7; weak D call: TRBD1 (6 bases). CDR3 length: 13 residues. With 1 base removed from V and 7 bases from J, the gap between germline ends came to 11 bases. Per the germline V gene, CDR1 is LGHNA and CDR2 is YSLEER. The CDR3 is CASSQGRTAEQYF. The CDR3 DNA is TGCGCCAGCAGCCAAGGACGGACAGCGGAGCAGTACTTC.

This clonotype has a count of ten or more. This chain joins TRBV20-1 and TRBJ2-7; TRBD1 agrees at 9 bases. The CDR3 is 12 amino acids. V lost 3 bases to trimming and J lost 3 bases; unmatched junction nucleotides: 0. Germline CDR1 reads DFQATT; CDR2 reads SNEGSKA (reference sequence). CDR3: CSARTGGYEQYF. In DNA form, the CDR3 reads TGCAGTGCTAGGACAGGGGGCTACGAGCAGTACTTC.

This clonotype occurred many times. The chain couples TRBV4-3 to TRBJ1-3, with TRBD1 as a possible D gene (5 bases). CDR1 is LGHNA and CDR2 is YSLEER in the germline V gene. Trimming cost V 3 bases and J 2 bases, with 14 bases left between them. The CDR3 has 16 amino acids. The DNA for the CDR3 is TGCGCCAGCAGCCAGGGGGTAGGGTTTGCTGGAAACACCATATATTTT. Its translation: CASSQGVGFAGNTIYF.

This clonotype was seen ten or more times. This chain uses TRBV28 with TRBJ1-2; D is undetermined. CDR3 length: 14 amino acids. The V gene's germline CDR1 is MDHEN and CDR2 SYDVKM. Trimming stripped 2 bases from V and 0 bases from J, with 7 bases between. This CDR3 is CASSLRTPNYGYTF. Written as DNA, the CDR3 is TGTGCCAGCAGTTTAAGGACCCCTAACTATGGCTACACCTTC.

This clonotype was detected many times. V is TRBV7-2 and J is TRBJ1-6; TRBD1 matches 7 bases. V trimming: 4 bases; J trimming: 10 bases; junction bases outside the gene matches: 7. Germline CDR1 is SGHTA and CDR2 is FQGNSA. The CDR3 contains 14 residues. Here the CDR3 DNA reads TGTGCCAGCAGCTCGGACAGGCTTCGGTCACCCCTCCACTTT. It specifies CASSSDRLRSPLHF.

The chain recombines TRBV11-3 with TRBJ2-5, with D possibly TRBD2 on 6 matching bases. CDR1 and CDR2 (germline): SGHNT, YENEEA. With 5 bases removed from V and 5 bases from J, the gap between germline ends came to 15 bases. The CDR3 totals 14 residues. The CDR3 protein is CASSPRDGGETQYF. Here the CDR3 DNA reads TGTGCCAGCAGCCCCCGGGACGGAGGGGAGACCCAGTACTTC.

This clonotype was counted only a few times. The rearrangement uses TRBV2 and TRBJ2-1; tentatively, D is TRBD1 (5 bases). Per the germline V gene, CDR1 is SNHLY and CDR2 is FYNNEI. V lost 5 bases and J lost 4, with 12 bases in between. The CDR3 consists of 14 residues. CDR3 protein: CASSKRQLYNEQFF. The CDR3 nucleotides are TGTGCCAGCAGTAAAAGACAGCTATACAATGAGCAGTTCTTC. Together with reference TRBV2 and TRBJ2-1, the CDR3 gives the full variable domain: EPEVTQTPSHQVTQMGQEVILRCVPISNHLYFYWYRQILGQKVEFLVSFYNNEISEKSEIFDDQFSVERPDGSNFTLKIRSTKLEDSAMYFCASSKRQLYNEQFFGPGTRLTVL.

This clonotype came up many times. V and J are TRBV12-3 or TRBV12-4 and TRBJ1-1; D gene uncertain. This CDR3 is 13 amino acids long. Trimming removed 1 base at V and 4 bases at J, with 7 bases between. The CDR3 DNA is TGTGCCAGCAGTTTAGGGATCCTCACTGAAGCTTTCTTT. It yields the protein CASSLGILTEAFF.